This is a list of T cell receptor beta chains from one sample in a study of blood T cell repertoires in COVID-19. This table comes from immunoSEQ multiplex PCR, and its TCRdb copy is limited to in-frame clones, with some not included. Among 220,000 or so clones listed, 82% were seen once. The sample was peripheral blood. All receptors derive from a woman over 75 with COVID-19, enrolled during active disease. The CDR3 runs from the conserved cysteine through the conserved F or W. A D gene is named only where the DNA matches it firmly. Size is omitted from some rows. Given values are once, few, many or a class for expanded clones.

clone_size	d_call	j_call	v_call	cdr3_aa	cdr3_nt
NA	NA	TRBJ1-2	TRBV6-5	CASAQMGAFYGYTF	TGTGCCAGCGCGCAGATGGGGGCCTTCTATGGCTACACCTTC
NA	NA	TRBJ1-2	TRBV30	CAWSGGRAYGYTF	TGTGCCTGGAGTGGGGGGCGCGCCTATGGCTACACCTTC
once	TRBD2	TRBJ2-1	TRBV30	CAWSLGLADNEQFF	TGTGCCTGGAGTTTAGGACTAGCGGACAATGAGCAGTTCTTC
NA	NA	TRBJ1-1	TRBV27	CASSLTVRAEAFF	TGTGCCAGCAGTTTGACAGTGCGCGCTGAAGCTTTCTTT
NA	TRBD2	TRBJ2-1	TRBV14	CASARTSIYNEQFF	TGTGCCAGCGCCCGGACTAGCATTTACAATGAGCAGTTCTTC
once	NA	TRBJ1-6	TRBV9	CASSVLGDYNSPLHF	TGTGCCAGCAGCGTCCTCGGGGACTATAATTCACCCCTCCACTTT
NA	TRBD2	TRBJ2-7	TRBV5-1	CASSWGIPAGRTYEQYF	TGCGCCAGCAGCTGGGGAATCCCAGCGGGGCGGACCTACGAGCAGTACTTC
NA	NA	TRBJ2-7	TRBV27	CASSPTPGQLSYEQYF	TGTGCCAGCAGTCCGACCCCGGGACAACTCTCCTACGAGCAGTACTTC
NA	NA	TRBJ2-7	TRBV30	CAWSVTRYEQYF	TGTGCCTGGAGTGTAACCCGGTACGAGCAGTACTTC
NA	NA	TRBJ2-3	TRBV29-1	CSVRQVNTDTQYF	TGCAGCGTTCGGCAGGTAAACACAGATACGCAGTATTTT
NA	NA	TRBJ2-7	TRBV6-5	CASSSRSGGEQYF	TGTGCCAGCAGTTCCCGGTCGGGTGGGGAGCAGTACTTC
few	NA	TRBJ1-2	TRBV7-2	CASSFSQGDIGYTF	TGTGCCAGCAGCTTCTCTCAAGGGGACATTGGCTACACCTTC
NA	NA	TRBJ1-5	TRBV28	CASEDRRALQPQHF	TGTGCCAGCGAAGATAGGCGGGCTCTTCAGCCCCAGCATTTT
once	TRBD2	TRBJ2-3	TRBV4-1	CASSQAGGPSTQYF	TGCGCCAGCAGCCAAGCGGGAGGCCCATCTACGCAGTATTTT
NA	NA	TRBJ2-7	TRBV27	CASSSIYEQYF	TGTGCCAGCAGTTCCATTTACGAGCAGTACTTC
NA	NA	TRBJ2-5	TRBV7-7	CASSSLGGQGQTQYF	TGTGCTAGCAGCTCCCTGGGGGGGCAGGGACAGACCCAGTACTTC
NA	TRBD1	TRBJ1-3	TRBV7-9	CASSFVRGRNTIYF	TGTGCCAGCAGCTTTGTCAGGGGGAGGAACACCATATATTTT
NA	NA	TRBJ2-7	TRBV12-5	CASGLVPAGEGEQYF	TGTGCTAGTGGTTTGGTACCGGCAGGGGAGGGCGAGCAGTACTTC
NA	TRBD1	TRBJ1-6	TRBV30	CARMTGFNSPLHF	TGTGCCCGCATGACAGGGTTTAATTCACCCCTCCACTTT
NA	TRBD1	TRBJ2-5	TRBV4-2	CASSQRTGGAGLAQYF	TGTGCCAGCAGCCAACGGACAGGGGGCGCAGGCTTGGCCCAGTACTTC
NA	TRBD1	TRBJ1-4	TRBV5-8	CASSVRGQSNEKLFF	TGTGCCAGCAGCGTAAGGGGACAGTCTAATGAAAAACTGTTTTTT
NA	NA	TRBJ1-2	TRBV25-1	CASSQSSYGYTF	TGTGCCAGCAGTCAGTCATCCTATGGCTACACCTTC
NA	TRBD2	TRBJ2-1	TRBV12-5	CASMQGGRIRTSEQFF	TGTGCTTCGATGCAGGGAGGGAGAATACGAACAAGTGAGCAGTTCTTC
NA	TRBD1	TRBJ1-2	TRBV7-9	CASSLPDREGYGYTF	TGTGCCAGCAGCTTACCAGACAGGGAAGGGTATGGCTACACCTTC
NA	NA	TRBJ1-1	TRBV5-6	CASSFASFKTEAFF	TGTGCCAGCAGCTTCGCTTCCTTTAAGACAGAAGCTTTCTTT
NA	NA	TRBJ1-2	TRBV5-4	CASSPRDSSVGGYTF	TGTGCCAGCAGCCCAAGGGACTCCTCAGTGGGTGGCTACACCTTC
NA	NA	TRBJ1-2	TRBV9	CASSPRGSGNYGYTF	TGTGCCAGCAGCCCCCGGGGGTCAGGGAACTATGGCTACACCTTC
NA	NA	TRBJ2-3	TRBV19	CASGRTPPDTQYF	TGTGCCAGTGGACGGACTCCACCAGATACGCAGTATTTT
once	NA	TRBJ1-1	TRBV7-3	CASSQTANTEAFF	TGTGCCAGCAGCCAGACAGCGAACACTGAAGCTTTCTTT
NA	TRBD1	TRBJ1-6	TRBV6-5	CASSYGTVTNSPLHF	TGTGCCAGCAGTTACGGGACAGTGACCAATTCACCCCTCCACTTT
NA	NA	TRBJ1-3	TRBV10-3	CAMKEGQGRTSGNTIYF	TGTGCGATGAAGGAGGGGCAGGGAAGGACCTCTGGAAACACCATATATTTT
NA	NA	TRBJ1-4	TRBV6-5	CASKPLYSNEKLFF	TGTGCCAGCAAGCCGCTCTACTCTAATGAAAAACTGTTTTTT
NA	NA	TRBJ1-5	TRBV6-5	CASSTGSMGNQPQHF	TGTGCCAGCAGTACCGGGTCCATGGGCAATCAGCCCCAGCATTTT
NA	NA	TRBJ1-6	TRBV7-3	CASSAGQNSNSPLHF	TGTGCCAGCAGCGCTGGACAGAATAGTAATTCACCCCTCCACTTT
NA	TRBD1	TRBJ2-7	TRBV5-5	CASSLGGTGVEQYF	TGTGCCAGCAGCTTGGGCGGGACAGGGGTCGAGCAGTACTTC
NA	TRBD1	TRBJ1-2	TRBV27	CASSLNAGGGGSGYTF	TGTGCCAGCAGTTTAAACGCAGGGGGCGGGGGTAGTGGCTACACCTTC
NA	NA	TRBJ2-1	TRBV11-2	CASSRGGGNEQFF	TGTGCCAGCAGCCGGGGAGGGGGCAATGAGCAGTTCTTC
once	TRBD2	TRBJ2-1	TRBV24-1	CATSDHHGTSSFF	TGTGCCACCAGTGACCATCACGGGACTAGCTCGTTCTTC
NA	TRBD1	TRBJ1-3	TRBV18	CASSTRTGGSGNTIYF	TGTGCCAGCTCAACTAGGACAGGGGGCTCTGGAAACACCATATATTTT
NA	NA	TRBJ2-3	TRBV18	CASSPSGATDTQYF	TGTGCCAGCTCACCCTCGGGAGCCACAGATACGCAGTATTTT
NA	TRBD1	TRBJ2-1	TRBV18	CASSMGQGYNEQFF	TGTGCCAGCTCCATGGGACAGGGTTACAATGAGCAGTTCTTC